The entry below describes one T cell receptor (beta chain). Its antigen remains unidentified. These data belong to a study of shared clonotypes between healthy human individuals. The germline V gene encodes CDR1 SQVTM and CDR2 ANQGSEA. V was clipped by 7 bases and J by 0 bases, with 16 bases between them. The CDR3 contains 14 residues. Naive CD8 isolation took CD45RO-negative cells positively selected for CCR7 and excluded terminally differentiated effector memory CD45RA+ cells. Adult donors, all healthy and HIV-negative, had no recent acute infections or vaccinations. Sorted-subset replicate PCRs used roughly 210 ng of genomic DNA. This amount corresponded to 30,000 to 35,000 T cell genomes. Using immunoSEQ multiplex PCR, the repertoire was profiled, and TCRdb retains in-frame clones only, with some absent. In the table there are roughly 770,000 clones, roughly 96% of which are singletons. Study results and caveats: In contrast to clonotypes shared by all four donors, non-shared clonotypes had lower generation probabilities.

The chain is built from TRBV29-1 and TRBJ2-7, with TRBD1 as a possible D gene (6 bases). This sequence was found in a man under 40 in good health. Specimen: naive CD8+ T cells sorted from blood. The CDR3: CSAWGRGSSYEQYF. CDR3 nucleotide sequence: TGCAGCGCCTGGGGGCGAGGAAGCTCCTACGAGCAGTACTTC.